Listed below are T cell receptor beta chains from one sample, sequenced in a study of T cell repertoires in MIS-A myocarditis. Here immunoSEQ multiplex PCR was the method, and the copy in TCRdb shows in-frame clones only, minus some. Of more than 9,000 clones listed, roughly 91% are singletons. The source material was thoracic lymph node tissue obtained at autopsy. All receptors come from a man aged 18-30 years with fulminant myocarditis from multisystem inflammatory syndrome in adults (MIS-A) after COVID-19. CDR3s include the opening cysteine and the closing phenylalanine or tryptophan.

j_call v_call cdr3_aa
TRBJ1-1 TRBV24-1 CATIKQGSSTEAFF
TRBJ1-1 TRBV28 CASSLTSFVGPNTEAFF
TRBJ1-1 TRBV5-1 CASRSRQPNTEAFF
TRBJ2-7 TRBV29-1 CSVVKGDPSEQYF
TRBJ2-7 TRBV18 CASSPGHEQYF
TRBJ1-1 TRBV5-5 CASSVGARGTEAFF
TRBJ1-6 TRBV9 CASSAEGAGAFNSPLHF
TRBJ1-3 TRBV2 CASGGDLSGNTIYF
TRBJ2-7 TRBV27 CASSLISGRHEQYF
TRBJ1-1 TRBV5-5 CASSLRHTDKNTEAFF
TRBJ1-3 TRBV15 CATEMDRGSGNTIYF
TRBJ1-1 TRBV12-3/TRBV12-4 CASSFAVNTEAFF
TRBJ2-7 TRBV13 CASSLEGARSYEQYF
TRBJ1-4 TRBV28 CASTLGMQGQGFGEKLFF
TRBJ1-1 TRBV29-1 CSVAGRGLTEAFF
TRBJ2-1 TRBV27 CASSLFAGQGNNEQFF
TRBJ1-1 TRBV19 CASSITSTYTEAFF
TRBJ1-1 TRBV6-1 CASSEPGRWDGDTEAFF
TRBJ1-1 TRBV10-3 CAISESTGPEAFF
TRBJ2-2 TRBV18 CASSHRTGEEELFF
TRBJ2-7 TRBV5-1 CASSLVGSLYEQYF
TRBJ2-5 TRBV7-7 CASSGGQGPQETQYF
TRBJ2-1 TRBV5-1 CASSLGQTYNEQFF
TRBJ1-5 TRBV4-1 CASSQKGEGRRANQPQHF
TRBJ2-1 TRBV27 CASRFGTKGIYEQFF
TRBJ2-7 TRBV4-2 CASSQDQKGLRQYF
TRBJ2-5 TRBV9 CASSPSGYGTETQYF
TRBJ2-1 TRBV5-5 CASAIEVYNEQFF
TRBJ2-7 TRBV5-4 CASSPPQGPGGPHEQYF
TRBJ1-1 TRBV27 CASSPGTGGAEAFF
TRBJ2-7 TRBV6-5 CASSYSGTSYEQYF
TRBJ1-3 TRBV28 CASSLRNTIYF
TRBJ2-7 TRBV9 CASSLDRGQREQYF
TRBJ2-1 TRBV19 CASSMPSSGPMDNEQFF
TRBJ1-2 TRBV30 CAWRVGGGYTF
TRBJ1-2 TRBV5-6 CASRRDRTGGYTF
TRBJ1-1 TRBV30 CAWSEGFTEAFF
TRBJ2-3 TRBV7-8 CASSLGFLGGTDTQYF
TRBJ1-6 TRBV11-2 CASSPPTGENSPLHF
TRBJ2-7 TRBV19 CASSIVLDGEQYF
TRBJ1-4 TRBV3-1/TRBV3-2 CASSRGFEDEKLFF
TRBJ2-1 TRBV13 CASSSPGTSGGSSYNEQFF
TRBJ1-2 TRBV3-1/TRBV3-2 CASSQFGGHGYTF
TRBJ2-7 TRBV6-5 CATETGNYEQYF
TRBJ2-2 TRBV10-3 CAISEVGLAGELFF
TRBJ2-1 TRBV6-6 CASSPGFGEQFF
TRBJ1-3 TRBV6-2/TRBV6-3 CASSYPRDLLDTIYF
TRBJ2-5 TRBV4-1 CASSQRGQETQYF
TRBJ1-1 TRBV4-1 CASSQEPGVGAFF